A selection of T cell receptor beta chains follows, all from one sample in a study of T cell responses to AZD1222 COVID-19 vaccine. The data were produced by immunoSEQ multiplex PCR, yet TCRdb's version contains in-frame clones alone and is incomplete. The sample has fewer than 120,000 clones, 80% to 90% seen once. Sequencing used peripheral blood, obtained 28 days after the second AZD1222 dose. The receptors were gathered from an adult who received the AZD1222 COVID-19 vaccine. CDR3s include the opening cysteine and the closing phenylalanine or tryptophan. D genes are given only for firm matches. Not every row has a clone size; where given, it reads once, few, many or a size class.

TRBD1 TRBJ1-4 TRBV9 . 17 CASSVGQGPLTNEKLFF
. TRBJ2-5 TRBV28 . 15 CASNPLGDDQETQYF
TRBD2 TRBJ2-3 TRBV6-4 . 14 CASSDSGLADTQYF
. TRBJ1-6 TRBV19 . 13 CASRFKVDSPLHF
. TRBJ2-2 TRBV4-1 . 14 CASSPTENTGELFF
TRBD2 TRBJ2-7 TRBV7-2 . 14 CASSQLAGSYEQYF
TRBD2 TRBJ2-2 TRBV7-2 . 17 CASSLSLAGGPAGELFF
TRBD2 TRBJ2-3 TRBV30 . 17 CAWSAAWASGYTDTQYF
. TRBJ2-1 TRBV28 . 15 CASSFQGFSYNEQFF
TRBD1 TRBJ2-1 TRBV5-4 . 14 CASSGGTGNNEQFF
TRBD2 TRBJ2-1 TRBV10-3 . 13 CAISAGGGNEQFF
. TRBJ1-6 TRBV5-1 . 15 CASGPLAGSNSPLHF
. TRBJ2-7 TRBV7-9 . 14 CASSPWDGSYEQYF
. TRBJ2-2 TRBV5-1 . 14 CASSVQGYTGELFF
TRBD2 TRBJ2-3 TRBV7-3 . 14 CASSLSGGIDTQYF
TRBD1 TRBJ2-2 TRBV7-9 . 15 CASSLDRGRTGELFF
. TRBJ1-2 TRBV7-6 . 14 CASSSQERGYGYTF
. TRBJ1-1 TRBV11-2 . 13 CASSFRGPTEAFF
. TRBJ1-1 TRBV5-1 . 14 CASRLTWGGTEAFF
TRBD2 TRBJ2-1 TRBV7-3 . 15 CASSTRLAGADEQFF
TRBD1 TRBJ2-7 TRBV5-1 . 16 CASSLGDRGSSYEQYF
. TRBJ1-4 TRBV1 once 20 CTSSQPPSPRDLGGWEKLFF
. TRBJ2-5 TRBV6-1 . 15 CASSEDATGGETQYF
. TRBJ2-3 TRBV7-9 . 13 CASSSNRVDTQYF
. TRBJ2-7 TRBV3-1/TRBV3-2 . 12 CASSGSPLEQYF
TRBD1 TRBJ1-2 TRBV2 . 14 CASSALTGDYGYTF
. TRBJ1-2 TRBV19 . 12 CASSFTEYGYTF
. TRBJ1-3 TRBV9 . 16 CASSEGRTAAGNTIYF
. TRBJ2-1 TRBV6-2/TRBV6-3 once 15 CASSSAQTSYNEQFF
. TRBJ1-1 TRBV28 few 14 CASAPRGVGTEAFF